These 2 T cell receptor beta chains came from one sample sequenced in a study of cytomegalovirus exposure and HLA in healthy donors. Use of 60 Vbeta and 13 Jbeta primers characterized the PCR. The data were produced by immunoSEQ multiplex PCR, yet TCRdb's version contains in-frame clones alone and is incomplete. The data contain about 190,000 clones, about 81% of them seen just once; the ten biggest clones take up around 0.75%. The specimen sequenced was PBMCs. These receptor sequences come from a woman aged 18-30 years in good health and CMV-seronegative.

V usage is TRBV9 and J usage is TRBJ1-1; TRBD1 is a possible D gene (5 bases). The length of the CDR3 is 14 residues. V shed 0 bases and J shed 2 bases, with 8 bases lying between them. CDR1 and CDR2 from the germline V gene are SGDLS and YYNGEE. Here the CDR3 reads CASSVARDNTEAFF. The CDR3 nucleotides are TGTGCCAGCAGCGTAGCCAGGGATAACACTGAAGCTTTCTTT.

V usage is TRBV15 and J usage is TRBJ2-1, with TRBD2 identical over 10 bases. Looked up from germline, CDR1 is LNHNV and CDR2 is YYDKDF (reference sequence). This CDR3 comprises 16 residues. J was trimmed by 8 bases and V by 2 bases; bases with no gene match: 9. The DNA of the CDR3 is TGTGCCACCAGCAGAATGGAACCCCTAGCGGGAGATGAGCAGTTCTTC. Residues: CATSRMEPLAGDEQFF.